This T cell receptor (beta chain) was identified in a study of cytomegalovirus exposure and HLA in healthy donors. Some clones are missing from TCRdb's copy, which holds only in-frame ones; the method was immunoSEQ multiplex PCR. The table records under 150,000 clones, 70% to 90% of them present only once. Germline V lookup: CDR1 SNHLY, CDR2 FYNNEI. This CDR3 is built from 16 residues. V was shortened by 4 bases and J by 1 base, with 16 bases between the two germline ends. Study-wide results and limits: Researchers catalogued roughly 150 TCR beta chains as cytomegalovirus-associated.

Concerning this clone: Its antigen remains unidentified.

Input material: PBMCs. V is TRBV2 and J is TRBJ2-5, with D possibly TRBD2 on 6 matching bases. The clonotype originates from a man younger than 35 in good health and CMV-seropositive. DNA of the CDR3: TGTGCCAGCAGTGGGCCGTATTGGGAGGTCCAAGAGACCCAGTACTTC. Translating gives CASSGPYWEVQETQYF.